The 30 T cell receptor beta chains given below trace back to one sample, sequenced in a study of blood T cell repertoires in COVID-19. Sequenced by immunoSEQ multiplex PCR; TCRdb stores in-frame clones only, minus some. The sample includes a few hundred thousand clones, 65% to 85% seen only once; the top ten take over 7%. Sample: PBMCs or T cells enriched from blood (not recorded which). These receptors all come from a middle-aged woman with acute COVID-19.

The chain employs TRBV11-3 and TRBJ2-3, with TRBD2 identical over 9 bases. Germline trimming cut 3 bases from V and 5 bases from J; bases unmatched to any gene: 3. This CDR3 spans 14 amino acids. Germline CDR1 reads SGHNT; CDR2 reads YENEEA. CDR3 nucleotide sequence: TGTGCCAGCAGCTTGGCGGGAGGGGGAGATACGCAGTATTTT. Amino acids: CASSLAGGGDTQYF. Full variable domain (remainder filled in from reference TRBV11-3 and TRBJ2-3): EAGVVQSPRYKIIEKKQPVAFWCNPISGHNTLYWYLQNLGQGPELLIRYENEEAVDDSQLPKDRFSAERLKGVDSTLKIQPAELGDSAVYLCASSLAGGGDTQYFGPGTRLTVL.

This chain's CDR3 is CASSPQTGARGYTF. The CDR3 nucleotides are TGTGCCAGCAGCCCACAAACAGGGGCTCGCGGCTACACCTTC. The chain uses TRBV5-5 and TRBJ1-2; 7 positions agree with TRBD1. Germline loops: CDR1 SGHKS, CDR2 YYEKEE (reference sequence). J was trimmed by 8 bases and V by 4 bases; bases with no gene match: 11. CDR3 length equals 14 residues.

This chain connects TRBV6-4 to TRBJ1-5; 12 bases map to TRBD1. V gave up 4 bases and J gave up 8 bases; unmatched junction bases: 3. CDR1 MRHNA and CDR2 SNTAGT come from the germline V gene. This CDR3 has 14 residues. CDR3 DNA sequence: TGTGCCAGCAGTGCGGGGACAGGGGGCGAGCCCCAGCATTTT. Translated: CASSAGTGGEPQHF.

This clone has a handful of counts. CDR3 sequence reads: CATTRQAVSDEKLFF. The CDR3 bases are TGTGCCACCACGAGGCAGGCCGTTAGCGATGAAAAACTGTTTTTT. The chain links TRBV5-6 to TRBJ1-4, with unresolved D. CDR3 length: 15 amino acids. Trimming took off 9 bases at V and 6 bases at J, with 21 bases between the two ends. Germline V gene data show CDR1 as SGHDT and CDR2 as YYEEEE.

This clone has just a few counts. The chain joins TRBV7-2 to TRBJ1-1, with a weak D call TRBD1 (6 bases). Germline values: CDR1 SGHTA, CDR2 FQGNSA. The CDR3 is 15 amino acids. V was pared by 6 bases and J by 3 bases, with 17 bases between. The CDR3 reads CASRAGTHVDTEAFF. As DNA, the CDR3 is TGTGCCAGCAGAGCCGGGACACACGTTGACACTGAAGCTTTCTTT.

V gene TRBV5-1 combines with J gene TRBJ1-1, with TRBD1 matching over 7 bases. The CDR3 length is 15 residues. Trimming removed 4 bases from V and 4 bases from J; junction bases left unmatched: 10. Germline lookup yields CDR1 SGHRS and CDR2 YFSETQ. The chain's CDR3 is CASSRDRARGTEAFF. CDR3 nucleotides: TGCGCCAGCAGCCGTGACAGGGCAAGGGGCACTGAAGCTTTCTTT.

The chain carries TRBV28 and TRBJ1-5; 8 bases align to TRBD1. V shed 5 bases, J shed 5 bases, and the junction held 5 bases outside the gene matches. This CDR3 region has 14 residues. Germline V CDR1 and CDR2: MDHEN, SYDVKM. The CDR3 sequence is CASSPPDRDQPQHF. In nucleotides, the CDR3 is TGTGCCAGCAGTCCCCCGGACAGGGATCAGCCCCAGCATTTT.

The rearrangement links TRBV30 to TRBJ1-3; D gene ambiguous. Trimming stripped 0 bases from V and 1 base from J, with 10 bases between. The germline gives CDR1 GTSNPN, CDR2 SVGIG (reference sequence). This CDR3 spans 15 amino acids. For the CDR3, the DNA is TGTGCCTGGAGTGTACGATCCACTTCTGGAAACACCATATATTTT. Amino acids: CAWSVRSTSGNTIYF.

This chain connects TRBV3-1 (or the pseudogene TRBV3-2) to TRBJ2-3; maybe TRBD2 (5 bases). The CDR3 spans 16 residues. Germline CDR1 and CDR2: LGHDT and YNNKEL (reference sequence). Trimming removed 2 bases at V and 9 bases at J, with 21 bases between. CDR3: CASSQIVRGLGWTQYF. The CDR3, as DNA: TGTGCCAGCAGCCAAATCGTTCGGGGTTTGGGTTGGACGCAGTATTTT.

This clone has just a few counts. CDR3: CASSLRGTDTQYF. The CDR3 nucleotides read TGTGCCAGCAGTCTCAGGGGCACAGATACGCAGTATTTT. The chain joins TRBV2 to TRBJ2-3; perhaps TRBD1 as D (5 bases). The germline gives CDR1 SNHLY, CDR2 FYNNEI. The CDR3 is made up of 13 amino acids. V lost 5 bases, J lost 1 base, and 7 bases lay in between.

The CDR3 coding sequence is TGCGCCAGCAGCCAAGAGACGGGGGGGGACTCCTACAATGAGCAGTTCTTC. It is translated as CASSQETGGDSYNEQFF. The chain combines TRBV4-1 with TRBJ2-1; 8 bases map to TRBD2. Losses at the gene ends were 0 bases for V and 0 bases for J; bases not matched to a gene: 4. The V gene's germline CDR1 is MGHRA and CDR2 YSYEKL. The CDR3 is 17 residues long.

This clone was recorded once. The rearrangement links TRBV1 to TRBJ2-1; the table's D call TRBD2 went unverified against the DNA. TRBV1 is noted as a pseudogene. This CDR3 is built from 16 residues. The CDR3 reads CTSSQVISGTYNEQFF. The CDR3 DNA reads TGCACCAGCAGCCAAGTTATAAGCGGGACTTACAATGAGCAGTTCTTC.

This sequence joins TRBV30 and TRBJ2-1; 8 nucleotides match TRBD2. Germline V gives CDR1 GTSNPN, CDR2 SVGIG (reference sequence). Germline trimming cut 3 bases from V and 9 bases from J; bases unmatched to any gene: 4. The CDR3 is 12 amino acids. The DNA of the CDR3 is TGTGCCTGGAGGCTTAGCGGGGTTGAGCAGTTCTTC. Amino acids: CAWRLSGVEQFF.

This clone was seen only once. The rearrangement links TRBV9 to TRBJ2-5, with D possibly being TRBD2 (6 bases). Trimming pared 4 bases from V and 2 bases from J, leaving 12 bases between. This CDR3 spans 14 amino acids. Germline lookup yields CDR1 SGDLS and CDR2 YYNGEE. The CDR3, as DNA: TGTGCCAGCAGCCCCCGACTAGGTCAAGAGACCCAGTACTTC. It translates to CASSPRLGQETQYF.

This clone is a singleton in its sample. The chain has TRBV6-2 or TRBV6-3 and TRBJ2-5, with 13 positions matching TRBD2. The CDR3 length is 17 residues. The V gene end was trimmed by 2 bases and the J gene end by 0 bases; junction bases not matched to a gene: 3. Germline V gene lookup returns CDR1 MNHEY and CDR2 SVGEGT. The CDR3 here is CASSYGLAGANQETQYF. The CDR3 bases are TGTGCCAGCAGTTACGGACTAGCGGGGGCTAACCAAGAGACCCAGTACTTC.

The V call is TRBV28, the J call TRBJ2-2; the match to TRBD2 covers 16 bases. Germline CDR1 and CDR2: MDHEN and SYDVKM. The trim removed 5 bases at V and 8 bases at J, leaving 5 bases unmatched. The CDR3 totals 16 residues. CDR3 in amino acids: CASSPGTSGRGGELFF. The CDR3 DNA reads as TGTGCCAGCAGTCCCGGGACTAGCGGGAGGGGAGGGGAGCTGTTTTTT.

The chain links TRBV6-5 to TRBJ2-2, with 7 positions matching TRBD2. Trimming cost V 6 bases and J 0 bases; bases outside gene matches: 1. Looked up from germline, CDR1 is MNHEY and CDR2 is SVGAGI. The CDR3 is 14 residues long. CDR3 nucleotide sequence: TGTGCCAGCAGGCGGGGGTCGAACACCGGGGAGCTGTTTTTT. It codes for CASRRGSNTGELFF.

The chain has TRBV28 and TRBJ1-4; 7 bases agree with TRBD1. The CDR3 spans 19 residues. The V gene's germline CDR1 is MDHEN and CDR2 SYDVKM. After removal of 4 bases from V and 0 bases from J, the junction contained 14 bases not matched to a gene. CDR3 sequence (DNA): TGTGCCAGCAGTTCTCTGGCCAGGGGGGAATTTGCAACTAATGAAAAACTGTTTTTT. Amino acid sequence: CASSSLARGEFATNEKLFF.

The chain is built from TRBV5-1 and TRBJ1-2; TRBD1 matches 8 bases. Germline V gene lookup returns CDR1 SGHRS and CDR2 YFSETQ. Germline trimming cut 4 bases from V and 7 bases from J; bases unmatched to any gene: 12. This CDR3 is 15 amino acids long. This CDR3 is CASSRSGGESGGYTF. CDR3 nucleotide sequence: TGCGCCAGCAGCCGATCAGGGGGCGAGTCTGGTGGCTACACCTTC.

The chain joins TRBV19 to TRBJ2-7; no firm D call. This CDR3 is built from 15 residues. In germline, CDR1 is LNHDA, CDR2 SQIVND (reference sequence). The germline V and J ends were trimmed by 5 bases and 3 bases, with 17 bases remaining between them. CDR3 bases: TGTGCCAGTAGTTCGAAAGACATGCCCTTCTACGAGCAGTACTTC. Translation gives CASSSKDMPFYEQYF.

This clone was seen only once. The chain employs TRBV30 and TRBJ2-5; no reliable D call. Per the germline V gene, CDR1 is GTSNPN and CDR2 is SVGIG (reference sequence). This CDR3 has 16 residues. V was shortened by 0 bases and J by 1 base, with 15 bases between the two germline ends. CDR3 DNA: TGTGCCTGGAGTGTATTGGCGGAACACCTCCAAGAGACCCAGTACTTC. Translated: CAWSVLAEHLQETQYF.

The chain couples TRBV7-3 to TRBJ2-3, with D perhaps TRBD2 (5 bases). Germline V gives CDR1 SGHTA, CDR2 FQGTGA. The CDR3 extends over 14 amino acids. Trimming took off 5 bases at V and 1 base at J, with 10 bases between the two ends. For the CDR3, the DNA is TGTGCCAGCAGCCCTCGGCGGGGCACAGATACGCAGTATTTT. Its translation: CASSPRRGTDTQYF.

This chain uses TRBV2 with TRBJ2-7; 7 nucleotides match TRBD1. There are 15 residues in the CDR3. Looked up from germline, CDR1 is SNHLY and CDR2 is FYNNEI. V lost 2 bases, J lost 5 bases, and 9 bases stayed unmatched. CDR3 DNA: TGTGCCAGCAGTGAACTAGGGGGCGATGTAGACGAGCAGTACTTC. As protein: CASSELGGDVDEQYF.

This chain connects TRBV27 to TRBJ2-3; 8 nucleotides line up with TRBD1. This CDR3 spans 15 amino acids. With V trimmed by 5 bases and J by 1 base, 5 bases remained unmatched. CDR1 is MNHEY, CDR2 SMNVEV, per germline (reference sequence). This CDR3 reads CASSQARGRTDTQYF. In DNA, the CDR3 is TGTGCCAGCAGTCAAGCCAGGGGGCGCACAGATACGCAGTATTTT.

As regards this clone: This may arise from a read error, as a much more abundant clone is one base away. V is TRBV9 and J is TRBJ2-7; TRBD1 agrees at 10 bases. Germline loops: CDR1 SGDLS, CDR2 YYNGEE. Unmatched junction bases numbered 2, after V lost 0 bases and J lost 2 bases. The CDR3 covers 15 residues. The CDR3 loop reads CASSVGGTGAYEQYF. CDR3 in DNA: TGTGCCAGCAGCGTAGGGGGGACAGGGGCCTACGAGCAGTACTTC.

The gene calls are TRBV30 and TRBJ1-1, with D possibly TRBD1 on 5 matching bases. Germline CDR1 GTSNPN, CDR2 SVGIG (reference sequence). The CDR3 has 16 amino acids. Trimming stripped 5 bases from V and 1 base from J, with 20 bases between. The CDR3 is CAWGKGYDRGNTEAFF. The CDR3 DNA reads TGTGCCTGGGGTAAAGGGTATGACAGAGGGAACACTGAAGCTTTCTTT. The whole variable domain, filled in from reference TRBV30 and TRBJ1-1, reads SQTIHQWPATLVQPVGSPLSLECTVEGTSNPNLYWYRQAAGRGLQLLFYSVGIGQISSEVPQNLSASRPQDRQFILSSKKLLLSDSGFYLCAWGKGYDRGNTEAFFGQGTRLTVV.

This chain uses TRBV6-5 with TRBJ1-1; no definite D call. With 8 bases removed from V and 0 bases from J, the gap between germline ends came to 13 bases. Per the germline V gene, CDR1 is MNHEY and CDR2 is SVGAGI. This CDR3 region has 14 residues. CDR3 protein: CASLSPGMNTEAFF. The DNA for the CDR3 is TGTGCCAGCCTGTCTCCTGGCATGAACACTGAAGCTTTCTTT.

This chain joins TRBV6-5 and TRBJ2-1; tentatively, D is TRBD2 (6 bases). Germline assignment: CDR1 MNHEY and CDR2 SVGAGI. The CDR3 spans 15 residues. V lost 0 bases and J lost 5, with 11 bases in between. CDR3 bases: TGTGCCAGCAGTTACTCGATCAGGGAGGACAATGAGCAGTTCTTC. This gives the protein CASSYSIREDNEQFF.

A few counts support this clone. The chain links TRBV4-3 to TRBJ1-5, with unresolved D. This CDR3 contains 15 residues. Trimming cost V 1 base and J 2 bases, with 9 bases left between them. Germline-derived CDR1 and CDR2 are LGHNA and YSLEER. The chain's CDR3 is CASSQVLRGNQPQHF. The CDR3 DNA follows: TGCGCCAGCAGCCAAGTCTTGAGGGGCAATCAGCCCCAGCATTTT.

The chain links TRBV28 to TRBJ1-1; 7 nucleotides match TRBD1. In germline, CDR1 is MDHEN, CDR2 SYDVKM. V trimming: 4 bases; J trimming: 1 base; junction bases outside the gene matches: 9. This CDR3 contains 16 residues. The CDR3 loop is CASSSLWDSGNTEAFF. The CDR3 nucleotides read TGTGCCAGCAGTTCCCTGTGGGACAGTGGGAACACTGAAGCTTTCTTT.